This entry describes one TCR beta chain. Its antigen is undetermined. The CDR3 contains 14 residues. Trimming at V came to 1 base and at J to 6 bases, leaving 4 bases not matched to a gene. Germline V gene sequence: CDR1 SGHVS, CDR2 FNYEAQ. This record belongs to a study of identical twins. General study points: Zero-insertion findings could be partly confounded by invariant cells (MAIT and iNKT cells). While abundant cord blood beta clonotypes carried fewer insertions, memory repertoires showed no such pattern. Within beta out-of-frame sequences, the excess sharing observed between twins was weaker. Those out-of-frame alpha sequences shared by twins showed an excess of low generation probability.

TCRdb reprocessed the 5' RACE reads via MiXCR and lists one record per CDR3 protein. The table lists 240,000 or so distinct CDR3 sequences, about 7% of them singletons. The data were also submitted as part of a second study, on yellow fever vaccine responses in identical twins.

The sample was memory (CD45RO+) T cells sorted from blood. The clonotype originates from a woman aged 18-29 years in good health. The V gene is TRBV7-6, the J gene TRBJ1-2; 8 bases are shared with TRBD1. CDR3: CASSLGDRGDGYTF. The CDR3 DNA reads TGTGCCAGCAGCTTAGGTGACAGGGGCGATGGCTACACCTTC.